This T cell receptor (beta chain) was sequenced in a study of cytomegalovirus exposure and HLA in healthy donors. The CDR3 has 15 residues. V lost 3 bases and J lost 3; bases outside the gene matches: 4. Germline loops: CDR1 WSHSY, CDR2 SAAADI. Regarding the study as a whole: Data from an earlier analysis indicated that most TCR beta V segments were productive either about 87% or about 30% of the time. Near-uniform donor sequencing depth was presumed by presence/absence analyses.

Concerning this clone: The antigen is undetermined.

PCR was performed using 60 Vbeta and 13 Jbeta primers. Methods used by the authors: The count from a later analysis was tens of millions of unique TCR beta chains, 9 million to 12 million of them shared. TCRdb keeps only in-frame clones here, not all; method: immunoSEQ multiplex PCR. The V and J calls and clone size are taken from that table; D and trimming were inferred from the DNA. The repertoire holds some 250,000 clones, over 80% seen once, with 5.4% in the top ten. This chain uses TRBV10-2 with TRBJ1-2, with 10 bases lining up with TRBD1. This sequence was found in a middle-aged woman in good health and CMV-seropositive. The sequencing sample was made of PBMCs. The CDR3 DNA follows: TGCGCCAGCAGTGACCCCGGACAGGGGGACTATGGCTACACCTTC. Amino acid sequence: CASSDPGQGDYGYTF.